This T cell receptor beta chain was recovered during a study of CD8+ T cells in alopecia areata. As to treatment: oral pan-JAK inhibitor, 5-10 mg twice daily. This clone was detected only a few times. Extraction and reverse transcription of RNA yielded cDNA as the sequencing template. Sequenced by immunoSEQ multiplex PCR; TCRdb stores in-frame clones only, minus some. The data contain fewer than 250,000 clones, around two fifths of them singletons. The receptor's source is a human donor with alopecia areata. The sequencing used CD4+ T cells sorted from blood, collected around week 37, from a patient treated with tofacitinib.

The CDR3: CASTTRTSGYTDTQYF. The DNA of the CDR3 is TGTGCCAGCACCACCAGGACTAGCGGTTACACAGATACGCAGTATTTT. The V and J genes are TRBV6-6 and TRBJ2-3; 10 bases are a match to TRBD2. Germline lookup yields CDR1 MNHNY and CDR2 SVGAGI (reference sequence). Trimming at V came to 7 bases and at J to 2 bases, leaving 9 bases not matched to a gene. The CDR3 sequence is 16 residues long.